This entry is about one TCR beta chain. This receptor's antigen is unknown. Per-base qualities were not stored, and no clone one base away is much larger. Sequences SGDLS (CDR1) and YYNGEE (CDR2) are obtained from the germline V gene. Inclusive of the bounding cysteine and phenylalanine, the CDR3 is 22 residues long. Only CDR3 DNA is held: 66 bases, read in frame from base 1. From V the trimming removes 1 base and from J it removes 1 base, while the gene matches leave 16 bases of the junction unaccounted for. This sample was included in a study of T cell changes during pregnancy in multiple sclerosis (dated by TCRdb to about 2019). Background for the entire study: The study examined how the T cell repertoire changed over the course of pregnancy in women with multiple sclerosis.

The method was the immunoSEQ multiplex PCR assay. What TCRdb holds here is the immuneACCESS table cut down to in-frame rearrangements. Part of the clones is not present; checked against another copy, under half of the missing clones reflect an unresolved V gene, and the others are unexplained. In all, the sample holds 34,000 or so clones, and 90% of those were seen once. The ten largest make up about 10% of the sample. The source of this sequence is a female donor with multiple sclerosis, enrolled in a pregnancy study. The material was CD8+ T cells from peripheral blood mononuclear cells, obtained before pregnancy. The chain is made from TRBV9 and TRBJ2-3, and 15 junction bases match TRBD2. The CDR3 in this case is CASSVLEVKGLAGGLGTDTQYF. The nucleotide sequence is given as TGTGCCAGCAGCGTACTCGAGGTTAAAGGACTAGCGGGAGGGTTAGGCACAGATACGCAGTATTTT.